This T cell receptor (beta chain) was identified during a study of cytotoxic CD8 clonotypes in ibrutinib-treated CLL. Note on this clone: Its antigen is as yet unknown.

Germline loops: CDR1 MNHEY, CDR2 SVGAGI. V was cut by 6 bases and J by 5 bases, with 17 bases left in between. This CDR3 is built from 14 residues. Libraries were prepared by immunoSEQ multiplex PCR; TCRdb keeps only in-frame clonotypes and omits some of them. The table lists over 100,000 clones, 50% to 65% of them singletons. Study-wide results and caveats: Clonality rose at ibrutinib response and fell back toward baseline at progression.

The receptor comes from a human donor with chronic lymphocytic leukemia. The J gene is TRBJ2-7, the V gene TRBV6-5; D remains unclear. This material consisted of PBMCs, taken after 24 months of ibrutinib treatment. CDR3 bases: TGTGCCAGCAGACGAAGCCTCTCCGTTAACGAGCAGTACTTC. It yields the protein CASRRSLSVNEQYF.